The next 10 T cell receptor beta chains were all read from a single sample in a study of beta chain features in type 1 diabetes. Every isolated RNA sample was fully reverse transcribed, so sequencing captured expressed TCRB transcripts. TCRdb's copy holds only in-frame clones and misses some; the assay was immunoSEQ multiplex PCR. The sample lists about 400,000 clones; approximately 12% were seen once. Sequencing used naive CD4+ T cells from blood. The source of these receptors is a man aged 18 to 35 in good health.

The chain joins TRBV30 to TRBJ1-4; D unclear. This CDR3 has 13 residues. Germline lookup yields CDR1 GTSNPN and CDR2 SVGIG (reference sequence). Trimming took off 8 bases at V and 7 bases at J, with 17 bases between the two ends. CDR3 sequence: CAGYMEQSEKLFF. CDR3 bases: TGTGCCGGGTATATGGAGCAGAGTGAAAAACTGTTTTTT.

This clone was observed a handful of times. The V call is TRBV7-9, the J call TRBJ2-1; D is uncertain. This CDR3 comprises 13 residues. The V end was cut by 4 bases, the J end by 9 bases, with 13 bases between. Germline V gene data show CDR1 as SEHNR and CDR2 as FQNEAQ (reference sequence). The CDR3 DNA sequence: TGTGCCAGCAGCTCCTCGACTCCAGCTGAGCAGTTCTTC. Its translation is CASSSSTPAEQFF.

This clone was detected a few times. This chain connects TRBV7-2 to TRBJ2-7; D gene unclear. Trimming left V 5 bases short and J 4 bases short, with 9 bases between. The V gene's germline CDR1 is SGHTA and CDR2 FQGNSA. CDR3 length: 12 residues. As DNA, the CDR3 is TGTGCCAGCAGCCGGTCTAGGTACGAGCAGTACTTC. Its translation: CASSRSRYEQYF. The full variable domain, with the rest looked up from reference TRBV7-2 and TRBJ2-7, is GAGVSQSPSNKVTEKGKDVELRCDPISGHTALYWYRQSLGQGLEFLIYFQGNSAPDKSGLPSDRFSAERTGGSVSTLTIQRTQQEDSAVYLCASSRSRYEQYFGPGTRLTVT.

The table lists this clone with a few counts. CDR3 residues: CASSWGQHTLNYNEQFF. In nucleotides, the CDR3 is TGTGCCAGCAGCTGGGGCCAGCATACCCTCAACTACAATGAGCAGTTCTTC. The V call is TRBV5-5, the J call TRBJ2-1, with a tentative D call TRBD1 (5 bases). The V and J ends lost 3 bases and 3 bases respectively, with 19 bases between them. The CDR3 has 17 amino acids. Germline CDR1 is SGHKS and CDR2 is YYEKEE (reference sequence).

This clone was counted between two and nine times. The rearrangement uses TRBV6-5 and TRBJ1-1, with 7 nucleotides matching TRBD1. Losses at the gene ends were 4 bases for V and 1 base for J; bases not matched to a gene: 6. CDR1 is MNHEY and CDR2 is SVGAGI in the germline V gene. This CDR3 contains 15 residues. CDR3 DNA sequence: TGTGCCAGCAGTTTCCGGACAGGACCGAACACTGAAGCTTTCTTT. Protein product: CASSFRTGPNTEAFF.

The gene calls are TRBV19 and TRBJ1-1; 7 bases fit TRBD1. CDR1 LNHDA and CDR2 SQIVND come from the germline V gene (reference sequence). Trimming took 5 bases from V and 7 from J; bases not matched to a gene: 7. The CDR3 has 13 amino acids. The CDR3 reads CASSPGTAGEAFF. CDR3 DNA: TGTGCCAGTAGTCCCGGGACAGCCGGTGAAGCTTTCTTT.

The sample holds a few counts of this clone. The chain links TRBV6-6 to TRBJ2-5, with 9 bases identical to TRBD1. Trimming cost V 6 bases and J 4 bases; bases outside gene matches: 6. The CDR3 consists of 14 residues. Germline V CDR1 and CDR2: MNHNY, SVGAGI (reference sequence). The DNA for the CDR3 is TGTGCCAGCAGACTCGGACAGGGGCGAGAGACCCAGTACTTC. Its translation: CASRLGQGRETQYF.

The chain is built from TRBV7-8 and TRBJ1-3, with D maybe TRBD1 (6 bases). The germline V and J ends were trimmed by 4 bases and 2 bases, with 9 bases remaining between them. CDR3 length: 14 residues. Germline assignment: CDR1 SGHVS and CDR2 FQNEAQ. CDR3: CASSYSGAGNTIYF. The CDR3, as DNA: TGTGCCAGCAGCTACTCAGGGGCTGGAAACACCATATATTTT.

This clone came up a few times. V usage is TRBV5-1 and J usage is TRBJ2-1; D might be TRBD1 (6 bases). Germline V gives CDR1 SGHRS, CDR2 YFSETQ. The CDR3 is 15 residues long. V lost 6 bases to trimming and J lost 10 bases, with 23 bases between them. Here the CDR3 reads CASTTTASPTGEQFF. The DNA of the CDR3 is TGCGCCAGCACCACGACCGCATCCCCAACAGGGGAGCAGTTCTTC.

This clone showed up just a few times. This chain connects TRBV5-1 to TRBJ1-4; no clear D. The CDR3 extends over 14 amino acids. Deletions cut 4 bases from V and 5 bases from J, with 12 bases between. Germline V CDR1 and CDR2: SGHRS, YFSETQ. The chain's CDR3 is CASSTDGGNEKLFF. Here the CDR3 DNA reads TGCGCCAGCAGCACGGACGGAGGAAATGAAAAACTGTTTTTT.